This T cell receptor (beta chain) was obtained from a study of blood T cell repertoires in COVID-19. Whole-study context: There were acute and convalescent COVID-19 samples, and they came from the United States, Italy and Spain.

Participants spanned ages roughly 18 to 90 years and resided in about two dozen US areas. Donors were grouped by their self-reported clinical history. Recovered status in Cohort 3 required two negative PCRs, clearance, or symptom resolution. Trimming at V came to 10 bases and at J to 0 bases, leaving 10 bases not matched to a gene. This CDR3 spans 15 amino acids. Germline V gives CDR1 ENHRY, CDR2 SYGVKD. The method was immunoSEQ multiplex PCR; TCRdb's version includes in-frame clones alone and lacks a portion of them. The table shows 180,000 or so clones, with approximately 80% occurring only once. Sequencing was performed on PBMCs or T cells enriched from blood (not recorded which). This chain uses TRBV10-3 with TRBJ2-3; 7 nucleotides match TRBD2. This clonotype was obtained from a man between 50 and 59 years old who had recovered from COVID-19. In nucleotides, the CDR3 is TGTGCCAGCGCGACCAGCGGGGTTAGCACAGATACGCAGTATTTT. It codes for CASATSGVSTDTQYF.